This T cell receptor beta chain was found in a study of beta chain features in type 1 diabetes. Study details: Across the samples, 107,917,701 sorted cells were examined in total. General study findings and limits: Since sequencing was performed on cDNA, cells with high TCR expression could be over-represented.

Sorting based on CD45RO/CCR7/CD25/CD127/CD95/CD27 separated CD4+ naive, central memory, regulatory and stem cell-like memory cells. This clone was seen repeatedly, ten times or more. Its specificity is unknown. Sequencing targeted expressed TCRB transcripts, as all isolated RNA had been reverse transcribed. Here immunoSEQ multiplex PCR was the method, and the copy in TCRdb shows in-frame clones only, minus some. The sample has some 300,000 clones, approximately 8.1% seen once; the top ten hold more than 0.9%. With 3 bases removed from V and 8 bases from J, the gap between germline ends came to 14 bases. Germline CDR1 reads SGDLS; CDR2 reads YYNGEE. There are 13 residues in the CDR3.

The TCR was taken from a woman between 18 and 29 years old in good health. This rearrangement joins TRBV9 to TRBJ1-2; tentatively, D is TRBD1 (5 bases). The specimen was central memory CD4+ T cells from blood. The chain's CDR3 is CASSGSGATGYTF. CDR3 DNA: TGTGCCAGCAGCGGCTCCGGGGCGACCGGCTACACCTTC.